This T cell receptor beta chain was identified in a study of shared clonotypes between healthy human individuals. Study-level information: Donors were a couple of women and three men aged 18 to 49.

This clone appeared once. Its matching antigen is unknown. Study-level points and caveats: Sampling covered blood only; tissue repertoires likely differ. A handful of donors showed sharing of approximately 4.7% of naive CD4 clonotypes.

Sequencing was performed with immunoSEQ multiplex PCR; in TCRdb, only in-frame clones are kept and a portion is missing. This table has 2 million to 2.5 million clones, roughly 93% appearing once. The CDR3 extends over 16 amino acids. Trimming cost V 4 bases and J 8 bases; bases outside gene matches: 14. Germline V lookup: CDR1 SGHRS, CDR2 YFSETQ. The V call is TRBV5-1, the J call TRBJ1-4, with 7 bases lining up with TRBD1. This TCR was recovered from a man between 18 and 35 years old in good health. Some clones in this sample may be carry-over from other donors' samples. Material: naive CD4+ T cells from PBMCs. This sample's subset: CD45RA+ positively selected. The CDR3 region is CASSVSQGGRREKLFF. The DNA of the CDR3 is TGCGCCAGCAGCGTATCCCAGGGGGGGAGAAGAGAAAAACTGTTTTTT.